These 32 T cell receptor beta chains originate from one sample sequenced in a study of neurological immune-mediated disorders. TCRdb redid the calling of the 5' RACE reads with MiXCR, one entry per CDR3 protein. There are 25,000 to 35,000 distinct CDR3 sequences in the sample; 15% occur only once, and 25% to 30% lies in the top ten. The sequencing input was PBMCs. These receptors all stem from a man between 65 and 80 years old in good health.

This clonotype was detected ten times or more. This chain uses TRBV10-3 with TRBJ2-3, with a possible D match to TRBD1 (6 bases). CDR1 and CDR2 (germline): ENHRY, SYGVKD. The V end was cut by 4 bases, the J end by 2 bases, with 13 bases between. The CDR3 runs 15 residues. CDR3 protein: CAISVSGAITDTQYF. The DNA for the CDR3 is TGTGCCATCAGTGTTTCAGGGGCGATCACAGATACGCAGTATTTT.

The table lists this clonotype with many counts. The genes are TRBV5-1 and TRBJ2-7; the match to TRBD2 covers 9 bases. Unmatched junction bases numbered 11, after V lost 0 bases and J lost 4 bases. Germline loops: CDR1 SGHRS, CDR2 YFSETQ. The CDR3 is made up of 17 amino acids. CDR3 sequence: CASSLAGGAGGMYEQYF. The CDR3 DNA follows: TGCGCCAGCAGCTTGGCCGGAGGAGCGGGGGGTATGTACGAGCAGTACTTC.

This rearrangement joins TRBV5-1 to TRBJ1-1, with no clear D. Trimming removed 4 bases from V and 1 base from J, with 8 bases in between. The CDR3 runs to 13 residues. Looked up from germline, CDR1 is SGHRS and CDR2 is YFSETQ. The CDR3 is CASSLRGNTEAFF. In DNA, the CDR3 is TGCGCCAGCAGCCTTCGGGGGAACACTGAAGCTTTCTTT. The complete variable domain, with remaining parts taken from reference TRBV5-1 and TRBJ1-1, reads KAGVTQTPRYLIKTRGQQVTLSCSPISGHRSVSWYQQTPGQGLQFLFEYFSETQRNKGNFPGRFSGRQFSNSRSEMNVSTLELGDSALYLCASSLRGNTEAFFGQGTRLTVV.

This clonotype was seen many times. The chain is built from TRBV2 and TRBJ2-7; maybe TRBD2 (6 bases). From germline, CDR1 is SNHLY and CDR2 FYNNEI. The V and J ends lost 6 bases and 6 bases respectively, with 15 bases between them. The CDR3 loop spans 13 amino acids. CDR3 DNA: TGTGCCAGCAGATCAGAGGTGGGAGGCGAGCAGTACTTC. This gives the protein CASRSEVGGEQYF.

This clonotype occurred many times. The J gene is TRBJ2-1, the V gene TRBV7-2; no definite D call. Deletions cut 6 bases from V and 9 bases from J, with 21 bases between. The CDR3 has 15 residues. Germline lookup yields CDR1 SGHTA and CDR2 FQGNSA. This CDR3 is CASSYRAPDGGEQFF. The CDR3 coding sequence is TGTGCCAGCAGTTACCGCGCCCCTGACGGCGGTGAGCAGTTCTTC.

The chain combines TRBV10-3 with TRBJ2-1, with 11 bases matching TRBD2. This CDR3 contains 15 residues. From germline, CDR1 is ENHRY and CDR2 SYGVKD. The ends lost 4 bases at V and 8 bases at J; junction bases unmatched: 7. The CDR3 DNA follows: TGTGCCATCAGTGGGAGACTAGCGGGAAACGATGAGCAGTTCTTC. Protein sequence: CAISGRLAGNDEQFF.

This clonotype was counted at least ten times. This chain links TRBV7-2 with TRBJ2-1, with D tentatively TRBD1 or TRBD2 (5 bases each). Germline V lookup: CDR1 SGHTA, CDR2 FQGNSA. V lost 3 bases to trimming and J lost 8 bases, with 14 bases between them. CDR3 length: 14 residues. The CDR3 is CASSFRGGRDEQFF. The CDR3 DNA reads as TGTGCCAGCAGCTTCCGGGGCGGAAGGGATGAGCAGTTCTTC.

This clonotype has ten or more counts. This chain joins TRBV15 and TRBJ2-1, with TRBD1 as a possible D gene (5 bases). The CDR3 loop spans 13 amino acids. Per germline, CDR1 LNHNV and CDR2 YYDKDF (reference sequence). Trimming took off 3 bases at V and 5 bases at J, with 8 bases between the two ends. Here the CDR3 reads CATSSDSHNEQFF. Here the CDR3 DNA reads TGTGCCACCAGCAGCGACAGTCACAATGAGCAGTTCTTC.

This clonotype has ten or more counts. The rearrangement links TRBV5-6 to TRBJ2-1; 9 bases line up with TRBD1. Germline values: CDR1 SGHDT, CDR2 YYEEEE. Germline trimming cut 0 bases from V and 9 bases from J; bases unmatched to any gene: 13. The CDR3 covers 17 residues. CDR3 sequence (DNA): TGTGCCAGCAGCTTGGAAAAGAGGGGGACAGGGATTGCTGAGCAGTTCTTC. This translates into CASSLEKRGTGIAEQFF.

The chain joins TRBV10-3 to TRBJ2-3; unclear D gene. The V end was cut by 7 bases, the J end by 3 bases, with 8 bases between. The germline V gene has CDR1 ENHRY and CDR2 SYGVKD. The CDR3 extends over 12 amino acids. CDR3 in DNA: TGTGCCATCATCGATTCGACAGATACGCAGTATTTT. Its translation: CAIIDSTDTQYF.

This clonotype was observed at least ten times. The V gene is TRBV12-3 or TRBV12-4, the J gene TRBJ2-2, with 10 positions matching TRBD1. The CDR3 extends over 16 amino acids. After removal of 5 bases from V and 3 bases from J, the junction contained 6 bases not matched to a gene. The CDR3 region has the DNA TGTGCCAGCAGTCACGGGACAGGGGTTCACACCGGGGAGCTGTTTTTT. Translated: CASSHGTGVHTGELFF.

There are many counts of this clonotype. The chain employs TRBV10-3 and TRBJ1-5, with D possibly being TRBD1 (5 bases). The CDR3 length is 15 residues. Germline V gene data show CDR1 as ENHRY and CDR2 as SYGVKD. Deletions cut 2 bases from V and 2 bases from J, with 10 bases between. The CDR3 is CAISEAGTGNQPQHF. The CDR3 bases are TGTGCCATCAGTGAGGCAGGGACGGGCAATCAGCCCCAGCATTTT.

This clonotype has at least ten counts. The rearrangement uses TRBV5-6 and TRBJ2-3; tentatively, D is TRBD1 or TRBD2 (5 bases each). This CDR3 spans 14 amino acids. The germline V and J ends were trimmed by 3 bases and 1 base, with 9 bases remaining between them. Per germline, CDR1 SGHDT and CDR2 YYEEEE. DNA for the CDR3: TGTGCCAGCAGCTCCCCGGGACGCACAGATACGCAGTATTTT. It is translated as CASSSPGRTDTQYF.

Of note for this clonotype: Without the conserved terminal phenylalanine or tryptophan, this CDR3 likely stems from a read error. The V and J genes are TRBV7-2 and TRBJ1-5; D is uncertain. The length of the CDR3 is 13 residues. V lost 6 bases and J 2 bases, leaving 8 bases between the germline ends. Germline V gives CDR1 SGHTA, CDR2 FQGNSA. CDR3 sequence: CASSELCNQPQHS. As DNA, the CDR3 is TGTGCCAGCAGTGAGCTTTGCAATCAGCCCCAGCATTCT.

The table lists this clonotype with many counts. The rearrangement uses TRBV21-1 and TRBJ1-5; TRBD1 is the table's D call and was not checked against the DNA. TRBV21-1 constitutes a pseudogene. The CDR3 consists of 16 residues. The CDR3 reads CASRNWDGNSNQPQHF. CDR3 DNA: TGTGCCAGCAGGAACTGGGACGGCAATAGCAATCAGCCCCAGCATTTT.

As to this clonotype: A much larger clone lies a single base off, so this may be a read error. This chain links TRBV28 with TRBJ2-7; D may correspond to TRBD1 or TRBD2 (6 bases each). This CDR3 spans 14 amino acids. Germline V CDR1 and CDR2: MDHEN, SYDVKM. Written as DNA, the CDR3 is TGTGCCAGCTTCCAGGGGACTCAGATCTACGATCAGTACTTC. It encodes CASFQGTQIYDQYF.

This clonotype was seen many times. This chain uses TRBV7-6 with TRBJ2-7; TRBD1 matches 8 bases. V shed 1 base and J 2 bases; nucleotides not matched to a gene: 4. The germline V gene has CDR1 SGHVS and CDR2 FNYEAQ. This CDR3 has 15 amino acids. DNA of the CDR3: TGTGCCAGCAGCTTAGGGACAGGGTACCCCTACGAGCAGTACTTC. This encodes CASSLGTGYPYEQYF.

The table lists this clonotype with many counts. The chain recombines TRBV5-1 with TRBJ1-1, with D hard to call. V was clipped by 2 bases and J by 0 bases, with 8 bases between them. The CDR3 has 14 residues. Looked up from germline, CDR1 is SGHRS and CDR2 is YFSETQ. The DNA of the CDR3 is TGCGCCAGCAGCTTAGGTTCTATGAACACTGAAGCTTTCTTT. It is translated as CASSLGSMNTEAFF.

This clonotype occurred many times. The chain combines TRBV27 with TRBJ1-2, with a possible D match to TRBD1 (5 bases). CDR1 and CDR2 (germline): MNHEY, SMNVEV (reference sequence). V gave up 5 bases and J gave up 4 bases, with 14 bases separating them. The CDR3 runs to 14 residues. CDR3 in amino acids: CASSTTGTAYGYTF. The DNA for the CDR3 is TGTGCCAGCAGTACTACCGGGACGGCCTATGGCTACACCTTC.

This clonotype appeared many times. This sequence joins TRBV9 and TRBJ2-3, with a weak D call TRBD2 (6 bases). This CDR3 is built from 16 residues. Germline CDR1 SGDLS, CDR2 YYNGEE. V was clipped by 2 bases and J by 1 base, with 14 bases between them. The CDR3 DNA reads TGTGCCAGCAGCGTTTCCGGGGCTAGCGGCACAGATACGCAGTATTTT. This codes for CASSVSGASGTDTQYF.

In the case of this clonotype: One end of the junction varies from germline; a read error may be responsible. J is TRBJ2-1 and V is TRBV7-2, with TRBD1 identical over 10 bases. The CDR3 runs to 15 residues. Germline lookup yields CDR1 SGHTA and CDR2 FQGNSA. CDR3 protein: CASSNDRGQYNDQFF. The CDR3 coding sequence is TGTGCCAGCAGTAACGACAGGGGGCAATACAATGATCAGTTCTTC.

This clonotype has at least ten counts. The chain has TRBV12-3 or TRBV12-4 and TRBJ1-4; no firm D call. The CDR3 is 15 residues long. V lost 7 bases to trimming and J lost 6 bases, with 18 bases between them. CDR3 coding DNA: TGTGCCAGCACCGAACGAGGAATAGTAGATGAAAAACTGTTTTTT. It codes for CASTERGIVDEKLFF.

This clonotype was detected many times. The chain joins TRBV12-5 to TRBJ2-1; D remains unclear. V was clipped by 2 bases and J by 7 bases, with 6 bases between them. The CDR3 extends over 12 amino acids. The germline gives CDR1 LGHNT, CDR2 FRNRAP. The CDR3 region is CASGLRVNEQFF. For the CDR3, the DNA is TGTGCTAGTGGTTTGAGGGTAAATGAGCAGTTCTTC.

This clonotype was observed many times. CDR3: CASSLAEGQTLHF. For the CDR3, the DNA is TGTGCCAGCAGCTTAGCGGAGGGGCAAACCCTCCACTTT. The V call is TRBV7-2, the J call TRBJ1-6, with D possibly being TRBD1 (5 bases). Germline CDR1 is SGHTA and CDR2 is FQGNSA. The CDR3 covers 13 residues. Trimming took off 0 bases at V and 14 bases at J, with 11 bases between the two ends.

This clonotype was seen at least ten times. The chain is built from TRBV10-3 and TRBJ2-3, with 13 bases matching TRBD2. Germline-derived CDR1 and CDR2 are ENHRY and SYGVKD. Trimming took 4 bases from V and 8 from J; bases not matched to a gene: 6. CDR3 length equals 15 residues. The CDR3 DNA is TGTGCCATCAGTGCGTCAACTAGCGGGGGGGCTACGCAGTATTTT. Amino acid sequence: CAISASTSGGATQYF.

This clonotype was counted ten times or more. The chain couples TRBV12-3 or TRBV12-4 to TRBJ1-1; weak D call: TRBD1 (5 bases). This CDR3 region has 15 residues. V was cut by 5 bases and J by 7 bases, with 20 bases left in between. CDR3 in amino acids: CASSPFQGKFGEAFF. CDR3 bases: TGTGCCAGCAGTCCATTCCAGGGAAAGTTCGGTGAAGCTTTCTTT.

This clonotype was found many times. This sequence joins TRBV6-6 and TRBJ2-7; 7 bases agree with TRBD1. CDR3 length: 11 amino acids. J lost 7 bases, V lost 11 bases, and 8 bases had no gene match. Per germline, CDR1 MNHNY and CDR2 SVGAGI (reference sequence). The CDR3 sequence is CAGGQVGEQYF. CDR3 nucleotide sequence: TGTGCCGGTGGACAGGTCGGAGAGCAGTACTTC.

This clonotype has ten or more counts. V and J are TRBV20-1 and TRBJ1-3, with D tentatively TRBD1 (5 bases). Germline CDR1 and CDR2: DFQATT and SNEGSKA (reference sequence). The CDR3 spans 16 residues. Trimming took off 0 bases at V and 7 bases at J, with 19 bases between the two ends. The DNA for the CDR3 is TGCAGTGCTAGAGATCGAGACGTGGGTCGGGGGAACACCATATATTTT. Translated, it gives CSARDRDVGRGNTIYF.

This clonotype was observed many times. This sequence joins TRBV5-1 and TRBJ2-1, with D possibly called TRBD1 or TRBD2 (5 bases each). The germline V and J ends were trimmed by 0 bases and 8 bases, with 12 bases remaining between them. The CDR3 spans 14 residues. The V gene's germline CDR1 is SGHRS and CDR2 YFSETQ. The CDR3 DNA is TGCGCCAGCAGCTTGGAGGTGGGGGATGATGAGCAGTTCTTC. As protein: CASSLEVGDDEQFF.

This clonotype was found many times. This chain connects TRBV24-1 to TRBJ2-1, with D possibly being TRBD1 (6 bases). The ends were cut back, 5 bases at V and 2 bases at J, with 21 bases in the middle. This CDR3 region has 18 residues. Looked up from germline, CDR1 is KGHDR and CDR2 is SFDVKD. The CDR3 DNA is TGTGCCACCAGTGGAAAGGGCAGGGGAGTGAGTCCCTACAATGAGCAGTTCTTC. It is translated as CATSGKGRGVSPYNEQFF.

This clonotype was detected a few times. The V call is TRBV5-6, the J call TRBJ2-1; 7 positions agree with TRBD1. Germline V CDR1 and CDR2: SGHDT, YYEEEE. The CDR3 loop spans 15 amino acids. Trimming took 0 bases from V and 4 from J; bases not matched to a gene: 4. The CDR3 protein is CASSLGDRSYNEQFF. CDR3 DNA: TGTGCCAGCAGCTTGGGGGACAGATCATACAATGAGCAGTTCTTC.

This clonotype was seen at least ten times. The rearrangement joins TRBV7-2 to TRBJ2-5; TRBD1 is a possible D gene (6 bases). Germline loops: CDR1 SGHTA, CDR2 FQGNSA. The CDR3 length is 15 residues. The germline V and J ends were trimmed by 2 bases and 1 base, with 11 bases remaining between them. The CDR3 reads CASSLYPDSQETQYF. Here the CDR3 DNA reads TGTGCCAGCAGCTTATATCCGGACAGCCAAGAGACCCAGTACTTC.